The 23 T cell receptor beta chains listed next were all sequenced from one sample in a study of regulatory T cells in long-lasting Graves disease. Time point denoted: newly diagnosed GD, antithyroid drugs for less than 3 months. The authors made the TCR library using RNA they extracted from PBMCs. According to the study, TCR beta libraries were built with iRepertoire HTBI primers and CDR3-region Arm-PCR. TCRdb passed the multiplex PCR reads through MiXCR, listing each CDR3 protein once. The sample yields 360,000 or so distinct CDR3 sequences, approximately 16% seen once. The same data also went into a second study, on T cells in Graves' hyperthyroidism and ophthalmopathy.

The sequencing here drew on peripheral blood mononuclear cells (PBMCs), taken at new diagnosis, from a patient treated with antithyroid drugs. The receptors originated from a middle-aged man with Graves disease.

Worth noting for this clonotype: This sequence may be a read error, since a much larger clone differs from it by one base. V and J are TRBV6-6 and TRBJ2-1, with TRBD2 as a possible D gene (5 bases). CDR3 length: 12 amino acids. Trimming left V 0 bases short and J 8 bases short, with 5 bases between. In germline, CDR1 is MNHNY, CDR2 SVGAGI (reference sequence). The CDR3 DNA is TGTGCCAGCAGTTACTCGAGGGATGAGCAGTTCTTC. Translating gives CASSYSRDEQFF.

This clonotype was seen at least ten times. This sequence joins TRBV18 and TRBJ1-2; D is undetermined. Germline CDR1 reads KGHSH; CDR2 reads LQKENI. The CDR3 runs to 14 residues. The V gene lost 1 base and the J gene lost 4 bases, with 10 bases spanning the gap. In DNA, the CDR3 is TGTGCCAGCTCACCACAGGGTTACGCCTATGGCTACACCTTC. This encodes CASSPQGYAYGYTF.

V gene TRBV5-1 combines with J gene TRBJ2-7; D unclear. The V gene's germline CDR1 is SGHRS and CDR2 YFSETQ. V was trimmed by 2 bases and J by 2 bases, leaving 11 bases between them. The CDR3 spans 14 residues. The CDR3 spells CASSFGRQTYEQYF. The CDR3, as DNA: TGCGCCAGCAGCTTCGGTAGGCAGACCTACGAGCAGTACTTC. Together with reference TRBV5-1 and TRBJ2-7, the CDR3 gives the full variable domain: KAGVTQTPRYLIKTRGQQVTLSCSPISGHRSVSWYQQTPGQGLQFLFEYFSETQRNKGNFPGRFSGRQFSNSRSEMNVSTLELGDSALYLCASSFGRQTYEQYFGPGTRLTVT.

This clonotype has at least ten counts. The J gene is TRBJ1-2, the V gene TRBV28; D is possibly TRBD1 (5 bases). V was pared by 4 bases and J by 7 bases, with 10 bases between. CDR1 is MDHEN, CDR2 SYDVKM, per germline. CDR3 length: 12 residues. CDR3 protein: CASSSRQRGYTF. In nucleotides, the CDR3 is TGTGCCAGCAGTTCAAGACAGCGTGGCTACACCTTC.

This rearrangement joins TRBV28 to TRBJ2-5, with D unresolved. Between the trimmed V and J ends, which lost 7 bases and 4 bases, there was a span of 13 bases. This CDR3 is built from 13 residues. CDR1 and CDR2 (germline): MDHEN, SYDVKM. The CDR3 bases are TGTGCCAGCAAGGAAGGCAGGCGAGAGACCCAGTACTTC. Its protein product is CASKEGRRETQYF.

In this sample, this clonotype turned up many times. The genes are TRBV11-2 and TRBJ2-1, with 11 bases aligning to TRBD2. Germline CDR1 is SGHAT and CDR2 is FQNNGV. J gave up 5 bases and V 6 bases, and 9 bases lay outside the gene matches. This CDR3 region has 16 residues. As DNA, the CDR3 is TGTGCCAGCAGTCGCTCGGGACTAGCGGACGACAATGAGCAGTTCTTC. It encodes CASSRSGLADDNEQFF.

There are many counts of this clonotype. This chain's CDR3 is CASSQEAGGRTGELFF. CDR3 coding DNA: TGCGCCAGCAGCCAAGAGGCGGGGGGGCGAACCGGGGAGCTGTTTTTT. The gene calls are TRBV4-1 and TRBJ2-2; TRBD2 matches at 9 bases. The CDR3 totals 16 residues. The junction had 4 bases not matched to a gene; V was cut back by 0 bases and J by 5 bases. CDR1 and CDR2 from the germline V gene are MGHRA and YSYEKL.

As to this clonotype: This may be a read error: a much more frequent sequence differs by one nucleotide. The rearrangement joins TRBV11-1 to TRBJ2-2, with D perhaps given as TRBD1 or TRBD2 (5 bases each). The V and J ends lost 2 bases and 6 bases respectively, with 16 bases between them. This CDR3 has 16 amino acids. Germline values: CDR1 SGHAT, CDR2 FQDESV (reference sequence). CDR3 residues: CASSLFFGARSGELFF. CDR3 bases: TGTGCCAGCAGCTTATTCTTCGGGGCCAGGTCCGGGGAGCTGTTTTTT. Looking up the rest from reference TRBV11-1 and TRBJ2-2 gives the full variable domain: EAEVAQSPRYKITEKSQAVAFWCDPISGHATLYWYRQILGQGPELLVQFQDESVVDDSQLPKDRFSAERLKGVDSTLKIQPAELGDSAMYLCASSLFFGARSGELFFGEGSRLTVL.

The sample holds many counts of this clonotype. The chain has TRBV6-5 and TRBJ2-7; D unclear. Germline lookup yields CDR1 MNHEY and CDR2 SVGAGI. This CDR3 has 15 amino acids. Trimming pared 0 bases from V and 0 bases from J, leaving 9 bases between. The CDR3 DNA reads as TGTGCCAGCAGTTACTCGAAGCCCGACTCCTACGAGCAGTACTTC. Translation gives CASSYSKPDSYEQYF.

J is TRBJ1-5 and V is TRBV18; D remains unclear. V gave up 2 bases and J gave up 6 bases, with 26 bases separating them. CDR1 is KGHSH, CDR2 LQKENI, per germline. This CDR3 spans 19 amino acids. The CDR3 coding sequence is TGTGCCAGCTCACCATTCGTATACCGATTAAGGATCGCATGTCAGCCCCAGCATTTT. Amino acids: CASSPFVYRLRIACQPQHF.

The chain links TRBV19 to TRBJ2-7; D may be TRBD1 or TRBD2 (5 bases each). Germline V gene lookup returns CDR1 LNHDA and CDR2 SQIVND (reference sequence). With 5 bases removed from V and 6 bases from J, the gap between germline ends came to 23 bases. This CDR3 is built from 16 residues. The CDR3 here is CASSLIGGQALGEQYF. In DNA form, the CDR3 reads TGTGCCAGTAGTCTCATAGGAGGACAAGCCCTCGGCGAGCAGTACTTC.

This clonotype showed up many times. The chain recombines TRBV12-3 or TRBV12-4 with TRBJ2-7, with a possible D match to TRBD2 (6 bases). The V end was cut by 7 bases, the J end by 3 bases, with 16 bases between. The CDR3 sequence is 14 residues long. CDR3 region: CASTSTGGNYEQYF. In nucleotides, the CDR3 is TGTGCCAGCACCTCCACCGGAGGGAACTACGAGCAGTACTTC.

This clonotype was counted many times. This chain joins TRBV20-1 and TRBJ1-5; D is unresolved. Trimming removed 1 base from V and 5 bases from J, with 6 bases in between. This CDR3 has 12 amino acids. CDR1 and CDR2 from the germline V gene are DFQATT and SNEGSKA (reference sequence). CDR3 sequence (DNA): TGCAGTGCTAGAGGTCCCTATCAGCCCCAGCATTTT. Protein product: CSARGPYQPQHF.

The rearrangement uses TRBV12-3 or TRBV12-4 and TRBJ2-1; 8 bases match TRBD2. This CDR3 spans 16 amino acids. V trimming: 5 bases; J trimming: 6 bases; junction bases outside the gene matches: 12. The CDR3 here is CASSPSLRSGGNEQFF. CDR3 nucleotide sequence: TGTGCCAGCAGTCCATCTCTGAGGAGCGGGGGCAATGAGCAGTTCTTC.

The chain joins TRBV28 to TRBJ2-2; D is undetermined. V lost 2 bases to trimming and J lost 6 bases, with 13 bases between them. Germline lookup yields CDR1 MDHEN and CDR2 SYDVKM. The CDR3 totals 15 residues. In nucleotides, the CDR3 is TGTGCCAGCAGTTTAGTACTGGGTGGATCCGGGGAGCTGTTTTTT. This codes for CASSLVLGGSGELFF.

In this sample, this clonotype turned up a few times. The chain combines TRBV28 with TRBJ1-3, with D possibly matching TRBD1 (6 bases). With 5 bases removed from V and 4 bases from J, the gap between germline ends came to 12 bases. The germline V gene has CDR1 MDHEN and CDR2 SYDVKM. The CDR3 consists of 14 residues. The CDR3 loop reads CASSQGFSGNTIYF. In DNA, the CDR3 is TGTGCCAGCAGTCAGGGGTTCTCCGGAAACACCATATATTTT.

This clonotype was observed at least ten times. The chain employs TRBV3-1 and TRBJ2-7; D might be TRBD1 (6 bases). The germline CDR1 and CDR2 sequences are LGHDT and YNNKEL (reference sequence). The CDR3 extends over 15 amino acids. Trimming took off 5 bases at V and 2 bases at J, with 16 bases between the two ends. The CDR3 loop is CASSAPGTTTYEQYF. In nucleotides, the CDR3 is TGTGCCAGCAGCGCCCCCGGGACAACAACCTACGAGCAGTACTTC.

Ten or more counts support this clonotype. The V gene is TRBV15, the J gene TRBJ2-7; 9 bases line up with TRBD1. The CDR3 extends over 14 amino acids. With V trimmed by 5 bases and J by 3 bases, 5 bases remained unmatched. Germline CDR1 is LNHNV and CDR2 is YYDKDF (reference sequence). Written as DNA, the CDR3 is TGTGCCACCAGCGACCGGGACAGGGTCTACGAGCAGTACTTC. It codes for CATSDRDRVYEQYF.

This clonotype showed up many times. The V gene is TRBV7-3, the J gene TRBJ2-1; the D call may be TRBD1 or TRBD2 (5 bases each). V shed 4 bases and J shed 9 bases, with 19 bases lying between them. This CDR3 is built from 15 residues. In germline, CDR1 is SGHTA, CDR2 FQGTGA. In DNA, the CDR3 is TGTGCCAGCAGCTCAACGCCGCTAGCTGGGGGTGAGCAGTTCTTC. It yields the protein CASSSTPLAGGEQFF.

In this sample, this clonotype turned up many times. The rearrangement uses TRBV4-3 and TRBJ2-3; 9 nucleotides agree with TRBD1. V shed 4 bases, J shed 4 bases, and the junction held 6 bases outside the gene matches. CDR3 size: 15 residues. The germline CDR1 and CDR2 sequences are LGHNA and YSLEER. The CDR3 loop reads CASSPMTGGADTQYF. In nucleotides, the CDR3 is TGCGCCAGCAGCCCCATGACAGGGGGGGCAGATACGCAGTATTTT.

This clonotype showed up many times. J is TRBJ2-2 and V is TRBV12-5; D is ambiguous. V lost 1 base to trimming and J lost 4 bases, with 4 bases between them. The CDR3 loop spans 13 amino acids. Germline V CDR1 and CDR2: LGHNT, FRNRAP. In DNA, the CDR3 is TGTGCTAGTGGTTTGGGGGCCACCGGGGAGCTGTTTTTT. It is translated as CASGLGATGELFF. The full variable domain, completed using reference TRBV12-5 and TRBJ2-2, is DARVTQTPRHKVTEMGQEVTMRCQPILGHNTVFWYRQTMMQGLELLAYFRNRAPLDDSGMPKDRFSAEMPDATLATLKIQPSEPRDSAVYFCASGLGATGELFFGEGSRLTVL.

This clonotype has a count of ten or more. This rearrangement joins TRBV3-1 to TRBJ2-2, with D perhaps TRBD1 (5 bases). V lost 0 bases and J 6 bases, leaving 14 bases between the germline ends. CDR3 length: 16 residues. Germline-derived CDR1 and CDR2 are LGHDT and YNNKEL (reference sequence). The CDR3 spells CASSQEDVRAAGELFF. The DNA of the CDR3 is TGTGCCAGCAGCCAAGAGGATGTCAGGGCGGCCGGGGAGCTGTTTTTT.

The chain is built from TRBV5-5 and TRBJ2-7; 11 positions agree with TRBD1. Germline trimming cut 0 bases from V and 3 bases from J; bases unmatched to any gene: 8. This CDR3 spans 17 amino acids. CDR1 and CDR2 from the germline V gene are SGHKS and YYEKEE (reference sequence). This chain's CDR3 is CASSLGIGQGALYEQYF. As DNA, the CDR3 is TGTGCCAGCAGCTTGGGGATAGGACAGGGGGCCCTCTACGAGCAGTACTTC.